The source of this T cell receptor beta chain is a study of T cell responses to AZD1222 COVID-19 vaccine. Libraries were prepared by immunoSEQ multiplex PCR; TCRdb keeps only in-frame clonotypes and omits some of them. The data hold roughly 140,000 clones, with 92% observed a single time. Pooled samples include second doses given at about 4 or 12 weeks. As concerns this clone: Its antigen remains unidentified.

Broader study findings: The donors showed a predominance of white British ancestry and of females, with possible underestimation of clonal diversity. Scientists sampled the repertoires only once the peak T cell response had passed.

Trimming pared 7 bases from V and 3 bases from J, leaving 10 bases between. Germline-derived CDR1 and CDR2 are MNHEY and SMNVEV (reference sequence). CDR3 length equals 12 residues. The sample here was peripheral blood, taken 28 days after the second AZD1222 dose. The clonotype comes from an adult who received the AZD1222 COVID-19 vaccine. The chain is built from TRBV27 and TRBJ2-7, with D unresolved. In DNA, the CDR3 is TGTGCCAGCATCTCTCCGGGCTACGAGCAGTACTTC. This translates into CASISPGYEQYF.